What follows are 29 T cell receptor beta chains derived from one specimen sequenced in a study of identical twins (dated by TCRdb to 2015 to 2016). Library generation was performed with 5' RACE. The run used an Illumina HiSeq 2000. Using fastp trimming at Q25 and MiXCR clonotype assembly, TCRdb reanalyzed the public sequencing data and kept in-frame beta chains. Each CDR3 protein gets just one entry, which takes the most common genes and DNA from the rows behind it. The sample table records 690,000 or so distinct CDR3 sequences; roughly 6% of these occur just once. Together, the top ten hold about 1.8% of the sample. The sample comprised naive T cells sorted from blood. The sample's cell subset or site label is to be understood as: cells isolated with a human naive T-cell isolation kit. The receptors here all came from a man aged 18 to 29 in good health.

As for this clonotype: A much larger clone differs from this one at a single base, so this may be a read error. The V gene is TRBV6-2 or TRBV6-3, the J gene TRBJ2-7, with 7 bases aligning to TRBD1. The germline CDR1 and CDR2 sequences are MNHEY and SVGEGT. The CDR3 runs to 14 residues. Trimming at V came to 2 bases and at J to 0 bases, leaving 1 base not matched to a gene. Written as DNA, the CDR3 is TGTGCCAGCAGTTACCGGGACAGCTCCTACGAGCAGTACTTC. Residues: CASSYRDSSYEQYF.

This clonotype was seen repeatedly, ten times or more. Sequence at one end of the junction differs from germline and may be a read error. The chain links TRBV5-1 to TRBJ2-5, with 9 bases matching TRBD1. Germline CDR1 SGHRS, CDR2 YFSETQ. The CDR3 totals 14 residues. The CDR3 nucleotides read TGTGCCAGCAGTCTCGGGACAGGGAAAGAGACCCAGTACTTC. It encodes CASSLGTGKETQYF.

The gene calls are TRBV28 and TRBJ2-7, with 14 bases identical to TRBD2. With V trimmed by 5 bases and J by 4 bases, 10 bases remained unmatched. The CDR3 is made up of 17 amino acids. From germline, CDR1 is MDHEN and CDR2 SYDVKM. This chain's CDR3 is CASSLSKGTSGRYEQYF. The CDR3 DNA is TGTGCCAGCAGTCTCTCTAAAGGGACTAGCGGGAGATACGAGCAGTACTTC. Complete variable domain (other parts from reference TRBV28 and TRBJ2-7): DVKVTQSSRYLVKRTGEKVFLECVQDMDHENMFWYRQDPGLGLRLIYFSYDVKMKEKGDIPEGYSVSREKKERFSLILESASTNQTSMYLCASSLSKGTSGRYEQYFGPGTRLTVT.

This clonotype appeared many times. The V call is TRBV29-1, the J call TRBJ1-2; 7 nucleotides line up with TRBD1. In germline, CDR1 is SQVTM, CDR2 ANQGSEA. The CDR3 runs 13 residues. The ends lost 2 bases at V and 2 bases at J; junction bases unmatched: 2. CDR3 protein: CSVETGQNYGYTF. The CDR3 nucleotides read TGCAGCGTTGAAACGGGACAGAACTATGGCTACACCTTC. Full variable domain (outside the CDR3, taken from reference TRBV29-1 and TRBJ1-2): SAVISQKPSRDICQRGTSLTIQCQVDSQVTMMFWYRQQPGQSLTLIATANQGSEATYESGFVIDKFPISRPNLTFSTLTVSNMSPEDSSIYLCSVETGQNYGYTFGSGTRLTVV.

This clonotype occurred many times. The rearrangement links TRBV20-1 to TRBJ1-2, with unresolved D. CDR3 length: 15 amino acids. Trimming cost V 6 bases and J 3 bases, with 20 bases left between them. Germline CDR1 reads DFQATT; CDR2 reads SNEGSKA (reference sequence). The CDR3 DNA sequence: TGCAGTGCACCTAAAGTCGGAGGATGGGACTATGGCTACACCTTC. It is translated as CSAPKVGGWDYGYTF.

The J gene is TRBJ2-7, the V gene TRBV4-3; 10 positions match TRBD1. The junction had 7 bases not matched to a gene; V was cut back by 0 bases and J by 5 bases. CDR1 and CDR2 from the germline V gene are LGHNA and YSLEER. The CDR3 contains 16 residues. The CDR3 is CASSQDTDRGINEQYF. The CDR3 DNA follows: TGCGCCAGCAGCCAAGATACGGACAGGGGGATAAACGAGCAGTACTTC.

This clonotype was found many times. CDR3 DNA: TGCAGCGCTGCCCTTTACAATGAGCAGTTCTTC. Its protein product is CSAALYNEQFF. This chain uses TRBV29-1 with TRBJ2-1, with no clear D. Trimming removed 7 bases from V and 4 bases from J, with 8 bases in between. The germline V gene has CDR1 SQVTM and CDR2 ANQGSEA. CDR3 length: 11 residues.

This chain joins TRBV15 and TRBJ2-7, with a possible D match to TRBD1 (5 bases). The CDR3 has 15 residues. Germline values: CDR1 LNHNV, CDR2 YYDKDF (reference sequence). V lost 0 bases to trimming and J lost 4 bases, with 13 bases between them. As DNA, the CDR3 is TGTGCCACCAGCAGAGATCAGCAGGGCTGGTACGAGCAGTACTTC. Its translation: CATSRDQQGWYEQYF.

This clonotype has just a few counts. The rearrangement joins TRBV6-1 to TRBJ2-7; 9 positions match TRBD1. Germline lookup yields CDR1 MNHNS and CDR2 SASEGT. Germline trimming cut 6 bases from V and 4 bases from J; bases unmatched to any gene: 16. CDR3 length: 17 amino acids. The CDR3 bases are TGTGCCAGCAGCCTCTCGGGACAGGGCCCTTCCCGGTACGAGCAGTACTTC. This encodes CASSLSGQGPSRYEQYF.

This clonotype occurred many times. The chain couples TRBV20-1 to TRBJ2-5, with 13 bases matching TRBD2. The CDR3 covers 16 residues. Germline CDR1 DFQATT, CDR2 SNEGSKA (reference sequence). Trimming removed 5 bases from V and 1 base from J; junction bases left unmatched: 7. The CDR3 loop reads CSARYTSGGAQETQYF. Here the CDR3 DNA reads TGCAGTGCTCGATACACTAGCGGGGGGGCCCAAGAGACCCAGTACTTC.

The chain carries TRBV7-3 and TRBJ2-3; tentative D call: TRBD2 (6 bases). Germline V gives CDR1 SGHTA, CDR2 FQGTGA. The ends were cut back, 5 bases at V and 2 bases at J, with 17 bases in the middle. The CDR3 runs 16 residues. CDR3 in amino acids: CASSPKGLWDTDTQYF. The CDR3 DNA reads as TGTGCCAGCAGCCCGAAGGGACTCTGGGACACAGATACGCAGTATTTT.

Comment on this clonotype: A read error may explain this, as a much larger clone is one base away. The CDR3 DNA sequence: TGTGCCAGCAGCGTAGGAATTAGCGGGGAGCTGTATTTT. It specifies CASSVGISGELYF. The chain has TRBV9 and TRBJ2-2, with TRBD2 identical over 8 bases. From germline, CDR1 is SGDLS and CDR2 YYNGEE. The CDR3 is 13 residues long.

This clonotype was observed at least ten times. The V gene is TRBV12-3 or TRBV12-4, the J gene TRBJ1-4; possible D gene TRBD1, 6 bases. The ends were cut back, 6 bases at V and 5 bases at J, with 13 bases in the middle. The CDR3 totals 14 residues. For the CDR3, the DNA is TGTGCCAGCAGCTCTACAGGGTCCAATGAAAAACTGTTTTTT. Protein sequence: CASSSTGSNEKLFF.

The chain uses TRBV5-1 and TRBJ2-3; 10 bases line up with TRBD2. Per the germline V gene, CDR1 is SGHRS and CDR2 is YFSETQ. This CDR3 is built from 16 residues. With 4 bases clipped from V and 2 bases from J, the junction kept 7 bases outside the gene matches. The CDR3 is CASSGGTSAYTDTQYF. The CDR3 DNA sequence: TGCGCCAGCAGCGGAGGGACTAGCGCTTACACAGATACGCAGTATTTT.

This clonotype was found many times. The V and J genes are TRBV29-1 and TRBJ2-1, with 8 bases lining up with TRBD2. Trimming took 8 bases from V and 0 from J; bases not matched to a gene: 9. The CDR3 consists of 15 residues. Germline V CDR1 and CDR2: SQVTM, ANQGSEA. The CDR3 coding sequence is TGCAGCTCCCGGACTAGCTCTATCTCCTACAATGAGCAGTTCTTC. As protein: CSSRTSSISYNEQFF.

This clonotype was seen at least ten times. This chain uses TRBV19 with TRBJ2-3; possibly TRBD1 for D (5 bases). The CDR3 has 16 residues. Looked up from germline, CDR1 is LNHDA and CDR2 is SQIVND (reference sequence). V lost 3 bases and J 2 bases, leaving 15 bases between the germline ends. This CDR3 is CASSISSQGVTDTQYF. CDR3 DNA: TGTGCCAGTAGTATTTCTTCCCAGGGCGTCACAGATACGCAGTATTTT.

This clonotype was seen repeatedly, ten times or more. The V and J genes are TRBV12-3 or TRBV12-4 and TRBJ1-1; D is undetermined. Deletions cut 6 bases from V and 0 bases from J, with 11 bases between. The length of the CDR3 is 14 residues. As DNA, the CDR3 is TGTGCCAGCAGCCGCCAAGCCCTGAACACTGAAGCTTTCTTT. It translates to CASSRQALNTEAFF.

Many counts were recorded for this clonotype. This chain joins TRBV12-3 or TRBV12-4 and TRBJ2-2; 13 bases fit TRBD2. The CDR3 totals 16 residues. Trimming took 3 bases from V and 7 from J; bases not matched to a gene: 5. CDR3 DNA sequence: TGTGCCAGCAGTTTTAGACTAGCGGGAGGAATCGGGGAGCTGTTTTTT. Its protein is CASSFRLAGGIGELFF.

This clonotype was observed a few times. V usage is TRBV12-3 or TRBV12-4 and J usage is TRBJ2-1; 15 nucleotides align to TRBD2. Trimming took 6 bases from V and 9 from J; bases not matched to a gene: 9. The CDR3 has 16 amino acids. CDR3 nucleotide sequence: TGTGCCAGCAGCATCGGGACTAGCGGGAGGAGTCCTGAGCAGTTCTTC. This encodes CASSIGTSGRSPEQFF.

This clonotype was found many times. J is TRBJ2-1 and V is TRBV20-1; tentatively, D is TRBD1 or TRBD2 (5 bases each). The germline V gene encodes CDR1 DFQATT and CDR2 SNEGSKA (reference sequence). This CDR3 region has 17 residues. Trimming cost V 5 bases and J 8 bases, with 28 bases left between them. The CDR3 sequence is CSAPLPTPGPEFDEQFF. CDR3 nucleotide sequence: TGCAGTGCTCCCCTACCAACACCGGGACCAGAATTCGATGAGCAGTTCTTC.

Many counts were recorded for this clonotype. This sequence joins TRBV6-5 and TRBJ2-3; D unresolved. The CDR3 extends over 14 amino acids. V dropped 4 bases and J dropped 0 bases, with 8 bases sitting between them. The germline V gene has CDR1 MNHEY and CDR2 SVGAGI. The CDR3 sequence is CASSSPLSTDTQYF. The CDR3 DNA is TGTGCCAGCAGTTCCCCCCTTAGCACAGATACGCAGTATTTT.

This clonotype was counted a few times. The genes are TRBV20-1 and TRBJ2-1; 13 bases match TRBD2. The CDR3 is made up of 15 amino acids. The germline gives CDR1 DFQATT, CDR2 SNEGSKA (reference sequence). V lost 2 bases to trimming and J lost 8 bases; unmatched junction nucleotides: 6. CDR3 in amino acids: CSARRLAGGLDEQFF. The CDR3, as DNA: TGCAGTGCTAGACGACTAGCGGGAGGTCTGGATGAGCAGTTCTTC.

This clonotype showed up many times. CDR3 in DNA: TGCAGTGCTAGAGAGGGTGGTAACGGGGAGCTGTTTTTT. It yields the protein CSAREGGNGELFF. The gene calls are TRBV20-1 and TRBJ2-2; no firm D call. Per germline, CDR1 DFQATT and CDR2 SNEGSKA (reference sequence). The ends were cut back, 0 bases at V and 7 bases at J, with 9 bases in the middle. The CDR3 is 13 residues long.

This clonotype came up many times. This chain uses TRBV5-1 with TRBJ2-2; no firm D call. Germline V gives CDR1 SGHRS, CDR2 YFSETQ. The CDR3 is 11 amino acids. Trimming left V 6 bases short and J 6 bases short, with 6 bases between. The CDR3 spells CASMHAGELFF. The CDR3 region has the DNA TGCGCCAGCATGCACGCCGGGGAGCTGTTTTTT. Full variable domain (remainder filled in from reference TRBV5-1 and TRBJ2-2): KAGVTQTPRYLIKTRGQQVTLSCSPISGHRSVSWYQQTPGQGLQFLFEYFSETQRNKGNFPGRFSGRQFSNSRSEMNVSTLELGDSALYLCASMHAGELFFGEGSRLTVL.

This clonotype was counted only a few times. V is TRBV7-9 and J is TRBJ2-2, with D perhaps assigned TRBD1 or TRBD2 (5 bases each). The CDR3 is 15 amino acids. CDR1 and CDR2 from the germline V gene are SEHNR and FQNEAQ (reference sequence). V lost 4 bases and J lost 5, with 14 bases in between. In DNA, the CDR3 is TGTGCCAGCAGCTCAAGGGAGAGGGGAACCGGGGAGCTGTTTTTT. It encodes CASSSRERGTGELFF.

Ten or more counts support this clonotype. The chain recombines TRBV4-3 with TRBJ2-3, with D tentatively TRBD2 (5 bases). CDR3 size: 19 residues. Trimming left V 0 bases short and J 0 bases short, with 19 bases between. The germline gives CDR1 LGHNA, CDR2 YSLEER. CDR3 in DNA: TGCGCCAGCAGCCAAGAAATAGCGTACAGAAGTGTTAGCACAGATACGCAGTATTTT. This translates into CASSQEIAYRSVSTDTQYF.

This clonotype was counted at least ten times. The chain joins TRBV29-1 to TRBJ2-5; 8 bases match TRBD2. V lost 5 bases, J lost 5 bases, and 4 bases stayed unmatched. The germline gives CDR1 SQVTM, CDR2 ANQGSEA. The CDR3 spans 12 residues. The CDR3 bases are TGCAGCGTTAAAGCGGGAGCGGAGACCCAGTACTTC. This gives the protein CSVKAGAETQYF.

This clonotype has more than one count but fewer than ten. V gene TRBV12-3 or TRBV12-4 combines with J gene TRBJ1-2, with a weak D call TRBD1 (6 bases). CDR3 length equals 13 residues. V lost 5 bases to trimming and J lost 4 bases, with 11 bases between them. CDR3 in amino acids: CASSHGQLYGYTF. The CDR3 nucleotides are TGTGCCAGCAGTCATGGACAGCTCTATGGCTACACCTTC.

This clonotype was detected a few times. The chain uses TRBV4-3 and TRBJ2-5; no firm D call. There are 15 residues in the CDR3. Germline V gene sequence: CDR1 LGHNA, CDR2 YSLEER. V was pared by 3 bases and J by 5 bases, with 16 bases between. The CDR3 is CASSQFLGIQETQYF. CDR3 nucleotide sequence: TGCGCCAGCAGCCAGTTTTTGGGGATTCAGGAGACCCAGTACTTC.